The clone carrying this T cell receptor beta chain has a count of ten or more. This specimen belongs to a study of T cells of healthy individuals. TCRdb re-called the 5' RACE reads with MiXCR, one entry per CDR3 protein. The table has about 41,000 distinct CDR3 sequences, 4% to 5.5% seen once. This CDR3 is 15 amino acids long. Germline-derived CDR1 and CDR2 are SGHTA and FQGNSA. After removal of 1 base from V and 7 bases from J, the junction contained 6 bases not matched to a gene. The receptor was derived from a human donor in good health. J is TRBJ2-1 and V is TRBV7-2; 8 bases align to TRBD2. The CDR3 region is CASSLVGRAVNEQFF. CDR3 nucleotides: TGTGCCAGCAGCTTAGTCGGGAGGGCGGTGAATGAGCAGTTCTTC.